A selection of T cell receptor beta chains follows, all from one sample in a study of T cell repertoires in cytomegalovirus infection. TCRdb independently ran MiXCR on the reads; one entry per CDR3 protein. This table has 630,000 or so distinct CDR3 sequences, roughly 26% appearing once. Material for sequencing was CD8+ T cells from PBMCs. All receptors come from a human donor in good health (CMV status not recorded). Some clones in this sample may be carry-over from other donors' samples. The CDR3 runs from the conserved cysteine through the conserved F or W. Each record gives: D gene, CDR3 length, J gene, V gene, clone size, CDR3 DNA, CDR3 protein. A D gene is named only where the DNA matches it firmly. Not all rows give a size; the values are once, few, many and, for expanded clones, a class.

>-|16|TRBJ2-1|TRBV5-1|-
TGCGCCAGCAGCTTCGGGACGGCTAGCTCCTACAATGAGCAGTTCTTC
CASSFGTASSYNEQFF
>-|14|TRBJ2-2|TRBV5-6|few
TGTGCCAGCAGCTGGGGACGGCCGGCCGGGGAGCTGTTTTTT
CASSWGRPAGELFF
>-|14|TRBJ2-5|TRBV7-4|few
TGTGCCAGCAGCCCAACGGAGGGGGCGAAGACCCAGTACTTC
CASSPTEGAKTQYF
>TRBD1|16|TRBJ2-5|TRBV7-3|many
TGTGCCAGCAGCACTGGCCAGGGGGCGATCCAAGAGACCCAGTACTTC
CASSTGQGAIQETQYF
>-|14|TRBJ2-2|TRBV28|-
TGTGCCAGCAGTTTAGTGTCTGGGGCCGGGGAGCTGTTTTTT
CASSLVSGAGELFF
>-|11|TRBJ2-3|TRBV6-5|few
TGTGCCAGCAACCTCGGGGATACGCAGTATTTT
CASNLGDTQYF
>TRBD1|15|TRBJ2-1|TRBV5-5|-
TGTGCCAGCAGCGATGGGACAGGGGACTACAATGAGCAGTTCTTC
CASSDGTGDYNEQFF
>TRBD2|18|TRBJ2-1|TRBV6-5|many
TGTGCCAGCAGTTACCCGGCCGTAGCGGGCGGCTCCTACAATGAGCAGTTCTTC
CASSYPAVAGGSYNEQFF
>-|15|TRBJ1-6|TRBV12-3/TRBV12-4|many
TGTGCCAGCAGTTCACGGGCAGGGGAAAATTCACCCCTCCACTTT
CASSSRAGENSPLHF
>-|13|TRBJ2-7|TRBV19|few
TGTGCCAGTAGTACCCGGACAGACTACGAGCAGTACTTC
CASSTRTDYEQYF